These 14 T cell receptor beta chains came from one sample sequenced in a study of blood T cell repertoires in COVID-19. Method: immunoSEQ multiplex PCR; TCRdb's copy keeps in-frame clones and lacks some. The table has 55,000 to 90,000 clones, 88% seen once. The sample comprised peripheral blood. The receptors originated from a human donor in a cohort sampled during active COVID-19.

This clone has just a few counts. This rearrangement joins TRBV28 to TRBJ1-4, with D hard to call. The V gene's germline CDR1 is MDHEN and CDR2 SYDVKM. The CDR3 covers 14 residues. Trimming cost V 2 bases and J 0 bases, with 4 bases left between them. The CDR3 bases are TGTGCCAGCAGTTTACCTGCAACTAATGAAAAACTGTTTTTT. Translation gives CASSLPATNEKLFF.

The chain links TRBV4-2 to TRBJ2-5, with D perhaps matching TRBD2 (5 bases). V lost 0 bases and J lost 3, with 5 bases in between. The CDR3 contains 13 residues. The germline V gene encodes CDR1 LGHNA and CDR2 YNFKEQ. The DNA for the CDR3 is TGTGCCAGCAGCCAAGAGGGAGAAGAGACCCAGTACTTC. It is translated as CASSQEGEETQYF.

J is TRBJ2-2 and V is TRBV11-2; 8 bases align to TRBD1. Germline V gene sequence: CDR1 SGHAT, CDR2 FQNNGV. The trim removed 6 bases at V and 4 bases at J, leaving 4 bases unmatched. This CDR3 is 14 amino acids long. CDR3 nucleotides: TGTGCCAGCAGACTCGGACAGGGCACCGGGGAGCTGTTTTTT. Translating gives CASRLGQGTGELFF.

The chain carries TRBV14 and TRBJ2-7, with 8 bases matching TRBD2. This CDR3 region has 17 residues. V was pared by 10 bases and J by 0 bases, with 17 bases of the junction left unmatched. Looked up from germline, CDR1 is SGHDN and CDR2 is FVKESK. CDR3 region: CANTGGRVSRGSYEQYF. CDR3 DNA sequence: TGTGCCAACACGGGGGGGAGGGTAAGCAGGGGCTCCTACGAGCAGTACTTC.

J is TRBJ2-3 and V is TRBV5-6, with D perhaps TRBD1 (6 bases). This CDR3 has 14 residues. Germline V gene sequence: CDR1 SGHDT, CDR2 YYEEEE. V was pared by 4 bases and J by 3 bases, with 12 bases between. CDR3 loop: CASSATGLTDTQYF. CDR3 bases: TGTGCCAGCAGCGCTACAGGGTTAACAGATACGCAGTATTTT.

The chain links TRBV28 to TRBJ2-7; tentatively, D is TRBD1 (5 bases). V lost 2 bases and J 3 bases, leaving 11 bases between the germline ends. This CDR3 has 14 residues. The germline CDR1 and CDR2 sequences are MDHEN and SYDVKM. CDR3 sequence: CASSLERGGYEQYF. DNA of the CDR3: TGTGCCAGCAGTTTAGAAAGGGGTGGCTACGAGCAGTACTTC.

The CDR3 region is CASSPLGHTVDYEQYF. CDR3 coding DNA: TGTGCCAGCAGCCCGCTAGGACACACGGTCGACTACGAGCAGTACTTC. This sequence joins TRBV11-2 and TRBJ2-7; weak D call: TRBD1 (5 bases). The CDR3 contains 16 residues. Germline V gene lookup returns CDR1 SGHAT and CDR2 FQNNGV. Trimming took 5 bases from V and 3 from J, leaving 20 bases between them.

This chain joins TRBV7-9 and TRBJ1-2, with 7 bases lining up with TRBD1. Germline lookup yields CDR1 SEHNR and CDR2 FQNEAQ (reference sequence). After removal of 5 bases from V and 3 bases from J, the junction contained 12 bases not matched to a gene. The length of the CDR3 is 16 residues. The CDR3 DNA is TGTGCCAGCAGCCCGCTGACAGGGCAGGGTGACTATGGCTACACCTTC. Amino acid sequence: CASSPLTGQGDYGYTF. Complete variable domain (other parts from reference TRBV7-9 and TRBJ1-2): DTGVSQNPRHKITKRGQNVTFRCDPISEHNRLYWYRQTLGQGPEFLTYFQNEAQLEKSRLLSDRFSAERPKGSFSTLEIQRTEQGDSAMYLCASSPLTGQGDYGYTFGSGTRLTVV.

The J gene is TRBJ2-1, the V gene TRBV11-2; D might be TRBD1 (6 bases). The CDR3 spans 17 residues. V was pared by 4 bases and J by 0 bases, with 16 bases between. The V gene's germline CDR1 is SGHAT and CDR2 FQNNGV. CDR3 region: CASSSPTGSRSYNEQFF. In nucleotides, the CDR3 is TGTGCCAGCAGCTCACCCACAGGGAGCCGCTCCTACAATGAGCAGTTCTTC.

This sequence joins TRBV9 and TRBJ2-7; D is perhaps TRBD1 (5 bases). There are 15 residues in the CDR3. The V gene's germline CDR1 is SGDLS and CDR2 YYNGEE. V lost 0 bases and J lost 3, with 13 bases in between. In DNA form, the CDR3 reads TGTGCCAGCAGCGTAGCAGGGAATTGGCTCTACGAGCAGTACTTC. Its protein product is CASSVAGNWLYEQYF.

A single count supports this clone. This chain links TRBV2 with TRBJ2-3; possible D gene TRBD1, 5 bases. Trimming shortened V by 6 bases and J by 0 bases, and 10 bases separated the two germline ends. The CDR3 has 14 residues. The germline gives CDR1 SNHLY, CDR2 FYNNEI. Written as DNA, the CDR3 is TGTGCCAGCAGCCTCGGACACAGCACAGATACGCAGTATTTT. Its translation is CASSLGHSTDTQYF.

Notes on this clone: A read error may account for a junction end that differs from germline. This rearrangement joins TRBV4-1 to TRBJ1-5; D is perhaps TRBD1 (5 bases). This CDR3 has 22 residues. Germline V CDR1 and CDR2: MGHRA, YSYEKL. The CDR3 loop is CASSQARRDSHIKGNQNRPQHF. The CDR3 nucleotides are TGCGCCAGCAGCCAAGCAAGACGGGACTCCCACATCAAAGGAAATCAGAATCGGCCCCAGCATTTT.

The chain employs TRBV27 and TRBJ2-1; D not certain. V was trimmed by 4 bases and J by 0 bases, leaving 13 bases between them. This CDR3 contains 16 residues. The germline V gene encodes CDR1 MNHEY and CDR2 SMNVEV (reference sequence). CDR3 region: CASSSPTVSSYNEQFF. CDR3 DNA sequence: TGTGCCAGCAGTTCCCCTACGGTTAGCTCCTACAATGAGCAGTTCTTC.

There are a few counts of this clone. The gene calls are TRBV5-1 and TRBJ2-7; possible D gene TRBD2, 5 bases. Per the germline V gene, CDR1 is SGHRS and CDR2 is YFSETQ. With 0 bases removed from V and 7 bases from J, the gap between germline ends came to 17 bases. The CDR3 totals 15 residues. The CDR3, as DNA: TGCGCCAGCAGCTTGGGTGCGGGCCCTCGGGTGGAGCAGTACTTC. Protein product: CASSLGAGPRVEQYF.